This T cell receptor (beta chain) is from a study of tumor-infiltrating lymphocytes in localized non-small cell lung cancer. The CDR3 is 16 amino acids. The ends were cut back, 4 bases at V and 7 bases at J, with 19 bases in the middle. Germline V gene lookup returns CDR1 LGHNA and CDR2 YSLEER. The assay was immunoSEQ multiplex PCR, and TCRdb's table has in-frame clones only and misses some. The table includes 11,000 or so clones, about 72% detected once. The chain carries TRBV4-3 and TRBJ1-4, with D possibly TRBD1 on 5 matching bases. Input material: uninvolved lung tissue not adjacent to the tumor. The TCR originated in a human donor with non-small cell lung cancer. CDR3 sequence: CASSLEPGQGSEKLFF. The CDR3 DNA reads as TGCGCCAGCAGCCTCGAACCCGGCCAGGGTAGTGAAAAACTGTTTTTT.